The entry that follows covers one TCR beta chain sequence. Its cognate antigen has yet to be identified. No base-level quality is on record; no much larger clone is a single base apart. The sample belongs to a study of hypomethylating agent response in myelodysplastic syndrome (dated by TCRdb to the early 2020s). About the investigation overall: Patients were treated with the hypomethylating agents azacitidine (about 70% of the 11) or decitabine (3 of 11). Of the myelodysplastic syndrome patients in the cohort, roughly ten were male and 2 were female. On average the patients were approximately 72 +/- 6.3 years old, and a diploid cytogenetic profile was seen most often. TET2 mutation was identified most frequently, being present in 5 of 11 patients. Complete response or hematologic improvement was achieved by six patients, and 4 or 5 patients were classified as non-responders. Complete response or hematologic improvement counted as response, and patients meeting neither criterion were classed as non-responders.

T-cell subsets were not sorted, so the analysis was performed on bulk bone marrow. Bone marrow from about a dozen myelodysplastic syndrome patients, collected before and after hypomethylating agent therapy, underwent immunosequencing of the TCR beta CDR3 regions. For longitudinal repertoire tracking, a baseline bone marrow plus two to three bone marrows at different post-treatment timepoints were contributed by each patient. Genomic DNA was extracted from whole bone marrow, and quality was checked by TapeStation, NanoDrop OneC and PicoGreen assays. Library generation was performed with the immunoSEQ multiplex PCR assay. Survey resolution was applied, with two replicates of around 200 ng each being run for a total of approximately 400 ng of DNA per sample. Using multiplex PCR primers aimed at V and J genes, the hsTCRB kit picked up rearranged TCRB sequences in genomic DNA. The CDR3 region was amplified in a first PCR of approximately 30 cycles using the QIAGEN Multiplex PCR Kit. A roughly 8-cycle second PCR added sample barcodes and Illumina adapters to each replicate. Quantification of the pooled libraries was done with a QuantStudio 6 and the KAPA library quantification kit. About 15 pM of pooled libraries were sequenced on an Illumina MiSeq with 156-cycle single-end reads and a 15-cycle index read. The authors' analysis ran thus. VDJdb annotation flagged under 2% of about 180,000 unique clonotypes as previously reported viral-epitope-specific. Raw reads were processed into normalized, annotated TCRB repertoires with the immunoSEQ Data Assistant and immunoSEQ Analyzer. Clonotype analysis used the immunarch R package version 0.6.5 and BioAnalyzer. Every repertoire was downsampled to the clone count of the smallest repertoire before richness was estimated. Fisher's exact tests classified clonotypes as expanded, contracted or novel, with novel meaning zero frequency before treatment. Significantly changed CDR3 beta sequences were clustered with GLIPH2 using simulation_depth=1000 and kmer_min_depth=3, and CDR3s shorter than five residues were excluded. The immuneACCESS repertoire file appears here via TCRdb, limited to in-frame rearrangements. These files lack a portion of the clones; in checked studies, under half of the deficit traces to unresolved V genes, and the cause of the others is not known. That table is the source of V, J and clone size, and D and trimming were worked out from the DNA. This sample gives 800 to 1,000 clones in total; 82% of them show up just once. The ten largest clones capture about 30% of the sample.

Its CDR3 holds 15 amino acids, cysteine through phenylalanine. The read is trimmed to its CDR3 DNA, 45 bases read in frame from base 1. CDR1 and CDR2 were assigned from the germline V gene (reference sequence) as SEHNR and FQNEAQ. Compared with germline, V lacks 4 bases and J lacks 7 bases; bases without a gene match: 7. General study outcomes and caveats: Age matching of healthy control donors to MDS patients was not performed, and the MDS versus healthy comparison could have been impacted by this lack of age matching. Only 11 to 12 patients were analyzed, so the study cohort was small. Novel clonotypes emerged more often in responders, while non-responders showed more contracted clonotypes after treatment. A possible recognition of novel MDS antigens by the shared GLIPH2 clusters was not confirmed and needs experimental validation. No significant change in richness, rarefaction diversity or clonality was detected after hypomethylating agent treatment, either across all patients or within response groups.

The sequence joins TRBV7-9 to TRBJ1-4; TRBD1 aligns with 9 central bases. The sequencing here drew on bone marrow, taken before or after starting hypomethylating agent treatment for myelodysplastic syndrome (not recorded which). This TCR was sampled from a human donor with myelodysplastic syndrome. The CDR3 reads CASSSDRGQSEKLFF. The sequence in DNA is TGTGCCAGCAGCTCGGACAGGGGACAGAGTGAAAAACTGTTTTTT.